This paragraph reports one T cell receptor beta chain. Its antigen is currently unknown. The data were obtained in a study of T cell responses to AZD1222 COVID-19 vaccine. Whole-study results and caveats: Donors were largely white British and mainly female; clonal diversity was possibly underestimated. In the spike-specific TCR repertoire, nearly half reportedly target unmutated variant regions.

The method was immunoSEQ multiplex PCR; TCRdb's version includes in-frame clones alone and lacks a portion of them. Among roughly 100,000 clones listed, about 92% were seen once. Trimming shortened V by 6 bases and J by 0 bases, and 9 bases separated the two germline ends. Germline assignment: CDR1 MNHEY and CDR2 SVGAGI. The CDR3 runs to 14 residues. The clonotype was recovered from an adult in good health. Here the sequenced sample was peripheral blood, taken on day 0 of AZD1222 vaccination. The rearrangement uses TRBV6-5 and TRBJ1-5; no clear D gene. CDR3 amino acids: CASRDWGSNQPQHF. CDR3 bases: TGTGCCAGCAGGGACTGGGGTAGCAATCAGCCCCAGCATTTT.